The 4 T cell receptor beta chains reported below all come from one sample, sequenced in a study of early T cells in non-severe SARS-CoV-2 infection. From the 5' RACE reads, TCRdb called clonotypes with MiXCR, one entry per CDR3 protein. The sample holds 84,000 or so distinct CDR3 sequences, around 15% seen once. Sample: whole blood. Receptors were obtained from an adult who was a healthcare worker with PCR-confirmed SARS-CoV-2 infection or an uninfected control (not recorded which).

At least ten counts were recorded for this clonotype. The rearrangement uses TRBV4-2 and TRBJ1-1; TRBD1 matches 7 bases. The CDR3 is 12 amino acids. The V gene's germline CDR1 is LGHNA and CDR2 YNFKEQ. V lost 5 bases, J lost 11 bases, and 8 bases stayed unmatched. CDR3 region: CASSNRGTAAFF. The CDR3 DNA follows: TGTGCCAGCAGCAACCGCGGGACAGCGGCTTTCTTT.

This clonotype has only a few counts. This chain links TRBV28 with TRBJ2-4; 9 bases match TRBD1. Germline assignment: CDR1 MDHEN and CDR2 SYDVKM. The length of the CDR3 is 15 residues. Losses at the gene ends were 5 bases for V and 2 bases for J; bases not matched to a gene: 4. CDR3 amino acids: CASSGDRETKNIQYF. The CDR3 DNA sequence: TGTGCCAGCAGTGGGGACAGGGAGACCAAAAACATTCAGTACTTC.

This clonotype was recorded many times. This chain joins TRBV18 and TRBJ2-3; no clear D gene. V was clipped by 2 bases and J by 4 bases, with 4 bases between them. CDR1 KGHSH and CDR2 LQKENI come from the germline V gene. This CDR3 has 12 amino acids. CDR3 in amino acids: CASSPEADTQYF. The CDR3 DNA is TGTGCCAGCTCACCAGAAGCAGATACGCAGTATTTT.

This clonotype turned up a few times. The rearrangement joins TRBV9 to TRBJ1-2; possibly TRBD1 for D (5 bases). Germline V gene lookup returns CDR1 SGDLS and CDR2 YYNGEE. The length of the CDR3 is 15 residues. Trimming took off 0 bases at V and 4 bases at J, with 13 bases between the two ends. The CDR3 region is CASSVVAAGGYGYTF. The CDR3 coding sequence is TGTGCCAGCAGCGTAGTGGCAGCGGGGGGCTATGGCTACACCTTC.